Given below is one T cell receptor (beta chain) in context. The data derive from a study of blood T cell repertoires in COVID-19. Clones were read by immunoSEQ multiplex PCR, and TCRdb kept only the in-frame ones, dropping some. The sample includes over 65,000 clones, roughly three quarters seen only once; the top ten take just over 35%. Patients in Seattle were enrolled during active infection, then followed longitudinally. This TCR was sampled from a man aged 55-75 years with COVID-19, enrolled during active disease. Input material: peripheral blood.

In nucleotides, the CDR3 is TGTGCCAGCAGCCAAGAACGACAGCGTATGAATGAGCAGTTCTTC. It encodes CASSQERQRMNEQFF. This chain uses TRBV4-2 with TRBJ2-1; TRBD1 is a possible D gene (5 bases). Germline assignment: CDR1 LGHNA and CDR2 YNFKEQ. Trimming pared 0 bases from V and 7 bases from J, leaving 13 bases between. The CDR3 runs to 15 residues.